Listed below are T cell receptor beta chains from one sample, sequenced in a study of early T cells in non-severe SARS-CoV-2 infection. TCRdb recomputed calls from the 5' RACE reads with MiXCR, one row per CDR3 protein. The data show tens of thousands of distinct CDR3 sequences, with about 4% seen just once and roughly 3% held by the top ten. The sequenced sample consisted of whole blood. All receptors come from an adult who was a healthcare worker with PCR-confirmed SARS-CoV-2 infection or an uninfected control (not recorded which). The CDR3 runs from the conserved cysteine through the conserved F or W. D genes are given only for firm matches. Rows may omit the clone size; those that give it use once, few, many or a size class.

V	D	size	J	CDR3	DNA
TRBV4-1	NA	NA	TRBJ2-7	CASSQSRGAPYEQYF	TGCGCCAGCAGCCAATCGAGGGGCGCCCCGTACGAGCAGTACTTC
TRBV20-1	TRBD2	NA	TRBJ2-1	CSARDPGGRVFNEQFF	TGCAGTGCTAGAGATCCCGGCGGGAGGGTGTTCAATGAGCAGTTCTTC
TRBV5-4	NA	many	TRBJ2-7	CASSSFGGNEQYF	TGTGCCAGCAGCTCCTTTGGGGGTAACGAGCAGTACTTC
TRBV11-2	NA	few	TRBJ2-1	CASSSTAGGYNEQFF	TGTGCCAGCAGCTCGACAGCCGGGGGTTACAATGAGCAGTTCTTC
TRBV5-5	NA	many	TRBJ2-2	CASSRRGLSNTGELFF	TGTGCCAGCAGCCGAAGGGGACTTTCAAACACCGGGGAGCTGTTTTTT
TRBV6-2/TRBV6-3	NA	many	TRBJ2-1	CASSYRETQWKNEQFF	TGTGCCAGCAGTTACAGGGAAACTCAATGGAAGAATGAGCAGTTCTTC
TRBV27	TRBD2	many	TRBJ2-3	CASALLAGGYTDTQYF	TGTGCCAGCGCTCTGCTAGCGGGAGGTTACACAGATACGCAGTATTTT
TRBV6-4	NA	medium-sized	TRBJ2-1	CASSDSLQGASFF	TGTGCCAGCAGTGACTCTTTACAGGGTGCGTCGTTCTTC
TRBV5-1	NA	many	TRBJ2-3	CASSLELTTKDTQYF	TGCGCCAGCAGCTTGGAGCTGACAACAAAGGATACGCAGTATTTT
TRBV5-1	TRBD2	many	TRBJ2-1	CASSRRTSGGQESFF	TGCGCCAGCAGCCGGCGGACTAGCGGGGGGCAGGAGTCGTTCTTC
TRBV6-1	TRBD1	many	TRBJ2-1	CASSPRDRGEVWLDEQFF	TGTGCCAGCAGTCCCAGGGACAGGGGGGAAGTTTGGCTTGATGAGCAGTTCTTC
TRBV3-1	NA	many	TRBJ2-6	CASSQGAGANVLTF	TGTGCCAGCAGCCAGGGAGCTGGGGCCAACGTCCTGACTTTC
TRBV18	TRBD1	NA	TRBJ2-1	CANSLGQGQYNEQFF	TGCGCCAACTCCCTTGGACAGGGGCAGTACAATGAGCAGTTCTTC
TRBV7-3	TRBD1	few	TRBJ1-3	CASSPRQGSSGNTIYF	TGTGCCAGCAGCCCCCGACAGGGCTCTTCTGGAAACACCATATATTTT
TRBV7-8	NA	many	TRBJ1-4	CASSSRGQGLATNEKLFF	TGTGCCAGCAGCTCGAGAGGGCAGGGCCTAGCAACTAATGAAAAACTGTTTTTT
TRBV12-3/TRBV12-4	NA	many	TRBJ2-7	CASSETLNSYEQYF	TGTGCCAGCAGCGAGACTCTCAACTCGTACGAGCAGTACTTC
TRBV7-8	NA	NA	TRBJ2-6	CASSASRRANVLTF	TGTGCCAGCAGCGCCTCACGGAGGGCCAACGTCCTGACTTTC
TRBV6-5	NA	many	TRBJ1-3	CASSRTGDSGNTIYF	TGTGCCAGCAGTCGAACAGGTGACTCTGGAAACACCATATATTTT
TRBV7-8	NA	many	TRBJ2-5	CASSPNGIRETQYF	TGTGCCAGCAGCCCTAACGGGATCCGAGAGACCCAGTACTTC
TRBV18	TRBD1	many	TRBJ1-1	CASSPLGTANTEAFF	TGTGCCAGCTCACCACTGGGGACAGCGAACACTGAAGCTTTCTTT
TRBV6-5	NA	many	TRBJ1-2	CASRLDRQTNYGYTF	TGTGCCAGCAGACTCGACAGGCAGACTAACTATGGCTACACCTTC
TRBV12-3/TRBV12-4	TRBD2	many	TRBJ2-3	CASRSSGGRTDTQYF	TGTGCCAGCAGGTCTAGCGGAGGACGCACAGATACGCAGTATTTT
TRBV19	TRBD1	many	TRBJ1-2	CASSPGTGDGYTF	TGTGCCAGTAGTCCAGGGACAGGGGATGGCTACACCTTC
TRBV29-1	NA	many	TRBJ1-1	CSVLTGETTEAFF	TGCAGCGTTCTGACGGGGGAGACCACTGAAGCTTTCTTT
TRBV18	TRBD1	few	TRBJ2-7	CASTTGFRGPYEQYF	TGTGCCAGCACCACCGGTTTCAGGGGGCCATACGAGCAGTACTTC
TRBV20-1	TRBD1	many	TRBJ1-5	CSAARGQGANQPQHF	TGCAGTGCTGCACGTGGACAGGGGGCCAATCAGCCCCAGCATTTT
TRBV29-1	TRBD1	many	TRBJ2-7	CSHREAGGHEQYF	TGCAGCCACAGGGAGGCAGGGGGCCACGAGCAGTACTTC
TRBV12-3/TRBV12-4	TRBD1	few	TRBJ1-1	CASRGRQGMNTEAFF	TGTGCCAGCAGGGGCCGACAGGGTATGAACACTGAAGCTTTCTTT
TRBV18	TRBD1	many	TRBJ1-6	CASSPRDSNSPLHF	TGTGCCAGCTCACCACGGGACAGTAATTCACCCCTCCACTTT
TRBV7-9	NA	many	TRBJ2-5	CASSLGLETQYF	TGTGCCAGCAGCTTGGGACTAGAGACCCAGTACTTC
TRBV20-1	NA	many	TRBJ1-6	CSARVIGGAGSPLHF	TGCAGTGCTAGAGTGATCGGGGGCGCAGGCTCACCCCTCCACTTT
TRBV7-9	NA	many	TRBJ2-5	CASTKAPALQETQYF	TGTGCCAGCACCAAAGCCCCCGCCCTCCAAGAGACCCAGTACTTC
TRBV18	TRBD1	many	TRBJ1-1	CASSPRTGGGDEAFF	TGTGCCAGCTCACCGAGGACAGGGGGAGGAGATGAAGCTTTCTTT
TRBV10-3	TRBD1	few	TRBJ1-1	CAIRGGQGGDTEAFF	TGTGCCATCAGGGGAGGACAGGGAGGAGACACTGAAGCTTTCTTT
TRBV29-1	NA	many	TRBJ2-5	CSVEEPGEWETQYF	TGCAGCGTTGAAGAACCAGGGGAATGGGAGACCCAGTACTTC
TRBV28	NA	many	TRBJ2-3	CASLSRGWPRDTQYF	TGTGCCAGCCTCAGCCGTGGCTGGCCGAGAGATACGCAGTATTTT
TRBV5-4	TRBD2	few	TRBJ2-1	CASSLVGTSGSFYNEGQFF	TGTGCCAGCAGCTTGGTAGGGACTAGCGGATCCTTCTACAATGAAGGGCAGTTCTTC
TRBV5-4	NA	many	TRBJ2-7	CASSLGGGFSYEQYF	TGTGCCAGCAGCCTTGGGGGCGGGTTCTCCTACGAGCAGTACTTC
TRBV12-3/TRBV12-4	NA	many	TRBJ2-2	CASTLRGGSGELFF	TGTGCCAGCACCTTGAGGGGGGGCTCCGGGGAGCTGTTTTTT
TRBV5-8	TRBD1	many	TRBJ2-3	CASSPGQRTSTDTQYF	TGTGCCAGCAGCCCGGGACAGAGGACTAGCACAGATACGCAGTATTTT
TRBV10-3	TRBD1	many	TRBJ2-5	CAARTGAQETQYF	TGTGCCGCGCGAACAGGGGCCCAAGAGACCCAGTACTTC
TRBV11-3	TRBD2	many	TRBJ2-3	CASSFGLAGVGADTQYF	TGTGCCAGCAGCTTTGGGCTAGCGGGAGTGGGCGCAGATACGCAGTATTTT
TRBV30	NA	NA	TRBJ1-5	CAWSNLLDQPQHF	TGTGCCTGGAGTAACCTGTTGGATCAGCCCCAGCATTTT
TRBV24-1	NA	many	TRBJ2-1	CATGAGSVSWYNEQFF	TGTGCCACCGGGGCAGGTTCCGTAAGTTGGTACAATGAGCAGTTCTTC
TRBV3-1	TRBD1	many	TRBJ2-6	CASSPLGTAGANVLTF	TGTGCCAGCAGCCCCCTTGGGACAGCTGGGGCCAACGTCCTGACTTTC
TRBV21-1	NA	many	TRBJ2-5	CASSDTQIPRAEYYPGETQYF	TGTGCCAGCAGCGACACCCAAATCCCCAGGGCGGAATATTATCCAGGAGAGACCCAGTACTTC
TRBV12-5	TRBD2	few	TRBJ2-5	CASGFQGTGSLAGVIAEETQYF	TGTGCTAGTGGTTTTCAGGGGACAGGGTCACTAGCGGGAGTTATTGCTGAAGAGACCCAGTACTTC
TRBV18	NA	many	TRBJ2-7	CASSPGLNYEQYF	TGTGCCAGCTCACCAGGGCTCAACTACGAGCAGTACTTC
TRBV3-1	TRBD1	many	TRBJ2-7	CASSQGTGRSYEQYF	TGTGCCAGCAGCCAGGGGACAGGGCGATCCTACGAGCAGTACTTC
TRBV7-9	NA	many	TRBJ2-7	CASSLWAAGTYEQYF	TGTGCCAGCAGCTTATGGGCAGCCGGTACCTACGAGCAGTACTTC
TRBV18	NA	many	TRBJ1-5	CASSPTEGSNQPQHF	TGTGCCAGCTCCCCGACGGAGGGGTCCAATCAGCCCCAGCATTTT
TRBV5-6	TRBD1	many	TRBJ2-5	CASSLAAGGKETQYF	TGTGCCAGCAGCTTGGCGGCAGGGGGAAAAGAGACCCAGTACTTC
TRBV9	NA	NA	TRBJ2-1	CASSFRDAHEQFF	TGTGCCAGCAGCTTCAGGGACGCGCATGAGCAGTTCTTC
TRBV2	NA	many	TRBJ2-1	CAGKANGEQFF	TGTGCCGGGAAGGCAAACGGTGAGCAGTTCTTC
TRBV30	NA	NA	TRBJ1-4	CAWSVSLYEKLFF	TGTGCCTGGAGTGTATCCCTGTATGAAAAACTGTTTTTT
TRBV11-2	NA	few	TRBJ2-1	CASSERAFEQFF	TGTGCCAGCAGCGAGAGGGCATTTGAGCAGTTCTTC
TRBV5-1	NA	few	TRBJ2-5	CASSLMGGQETQYF	TGCGCCAGCAGCTTGATGGGGGGACAAGAGACCCAGTACTTC
TRBV7-3	NA	many	TRBJ2-1	CASSRAHGDEQFF	TGTGCCAGCAGCCGGGCCCACGGAGATGAGCAGTTCTTC